The next 5 T cell receptor beta chains were all read from a single sample in a study of T cells in Graves' hyperthyroidism and ophthalmopathy. Using RNA transcripts as the source, TCR beta CDR3 regions were amplified. In the first-round RT-PCR of the TCR CDR3, the HTBI primer set was used. Using its own MiXCR run on the multiplex PCR reads, TCRdb lists one record per CDR3 protein. The repertoire holds around 560,000 distinct CDR3 sequences, with around 17% as singletons. The material sequenced was blood. The receptors shown here come from a woman aged 18 to 35 with Graves' hyperthyroidism.

As regards this clonotype: A much larger clonotype is one base distant, so this may be a read error. The chain recombines TRBV20-1 with TRBJ2-1, with 10 bases identical to TRBD2. Germline CDR1 reads DFQATT; CDR2 reads SNEGSKA (reference sequence). This CDR3 is built from 15 residues. The CDR3 loop reads CSASASGGAGNEQSF. CDR3 sequence (DNA): TGCAGTGCTAGCGCAAGCGGGGGGGCTGGGAATGAGCAGTCCTTC.

The CDR3 coding sequence is TGCAGTGCTGACGGGGTGAAAGAGACCCAGTACTTC. This codes for CSADGVKETQYF. J is TRBJ2-5 and V is TRBV20-1, with TRBD2 as a possible D gene (5 bases). Trimming took off 5 bases at V and 3 bases at J, with 10 bases between the two ends. Per the germline V gene, CDR1 is DFQATT and CDR2 is SNEGSKA (reference sequence). The CDR3 length is 12 residues.

This clonotype was observed a few times. This chain joins TRBV4-1 and TRBJ1-2; D not certain. From germline, CDR1 is MGHRA and CDR2 YSYEKL. This CDR3 contains 15 residues. The ends were cut back, 1 base at V and 4 bases at J, with 13 bases in the middle. CDR3 DNA: TGCGCCAGCAGCCAAGGCCTAACCGGGCTCTATGGCTACACCTTC. Translating it yields CASSQGLTGLYGYTF.

V and J are TRBV6-5 and TRBJ2-2; 8 bases are a match to TRBD2. The CDR3 has 17 amino acids. Germline-derived CDR1 and CDR2 are MNHEY and SVGAGI. V lost 0 bases, J lost 0 bases, and 3 bases stayed unmatched. The CDR3 loop reads CASSYSGGGANTGELFF. The CDR3 coding sequence is TGTGCCAGCAGTTACTCCGGGGGGGGGGCGAACACCGGGGAGCTGTTTTTT.

This clonotype was seen repeatedly, ten times or more. The V and J genes are TRBV5-1 and TRBJ2-7, with 7 positions matching TRBD1. V trimming: 0 bases; J trimming: 4 bases; junction bases outside the gene matches: 13. Germline CDR1 SGHRS, CDR2 YFSETQ. The length of the CDR3 is 17 residues. CDR3 sequence: CASSLAGARGGFYEQYF. As DNA, the CDR3 is TGCGCCAGCAGCTTGGCCGGTGCCAGAGGGGGCTTTTACGAGCAGTACTTC.